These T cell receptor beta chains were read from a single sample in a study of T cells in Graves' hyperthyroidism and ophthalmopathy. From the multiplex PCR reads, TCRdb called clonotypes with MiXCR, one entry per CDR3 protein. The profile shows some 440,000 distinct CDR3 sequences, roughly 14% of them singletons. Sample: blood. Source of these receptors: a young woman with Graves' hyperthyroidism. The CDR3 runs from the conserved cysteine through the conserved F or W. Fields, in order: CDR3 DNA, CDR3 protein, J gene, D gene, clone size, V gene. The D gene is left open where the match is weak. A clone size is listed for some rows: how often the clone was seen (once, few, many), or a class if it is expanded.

TGTGCCAGCAGTTTACGGGACGCTTCCTACGAGCAGTACTTC,CASSLRDASYEQYF,TRBJ2-7,-,many,TRBV6-2/TRBV6-3
TGTGCCAGCAGCTTCACACAGGGCGACACCGGGGAGCTGTTTTTT,CASSFTQGDTGELFF,TRBJ2-2,-,few,TRBV7-3
TGTGCCAGCAGTGAGAGACTAGCGGCCTCAGCTAGCACAGATACGCAGTATTTT,CASSERLAASASTDTQYF,TRBJ2-3,TRBD2,many,TRBV2
TGTGCCAGCAGTGTGACTGGAAACACCATATATTTT,CASSVTGNTIYF,TRBJ1-3,-,many,TRBV28
TGTGCCAGCAGCCTCTTCCCGTGGGTCTACGAGCAGTACTTC,CASSLFPWVYEQYF,TRBJ2-7,-,many,TRBV7-2
TGTGCCAGCAGCCCAATCGGGAGCCGGTACACTGAAGCTTTCTTT,CASSPIGSRYTEAFF,TRBJ1-1,-,-,TRBV7-9
TGTGCCAGCAGCGTAGGACTAGCGGGGACCACAGATACGCAGTATTTT,CASSVGLAGTTDTQYF,TRBJ2-3,TRBD2,-,TRBV9
TGTGCCAGCAGGGGGGGGGGAACCCTTGGTCAGCCCCAGCATTTT,CASRGGGTLGQPQHF,TRBJ1-5,-,few,TRBV6-1
TGCGCCAGCAGCTCTGGGACAGGGTCCGCCTACGAGCAGTACTTC,CASSSGTGSAYEQYF,TRBJ2-7,TRBD1,many,TRBV5-1
TGCAGTGCCGTCTCTGGGGACACTGAAGCTTTCTTT,CSAVSGDTEAFF,TRBJ1-1,-,many,TRBV20-1
TGCGCCAGCAGCCAAGAGGGAGGTGCCGGTAGGGGGGAGACCCAGTACTTC,CASSQEGGAGRGETQYF,TRBJ2-5,-,many,TRBV4-1
TGTGCCAGCAGCCAAGAGAGGGGGGCCCCTTACGAGCAGTACTTC,CASSQERGAPYEQYF,TRBJ2-7,-,-,TRBV4-2
TGTGCCAGTAGTACCCCGACAGGGCTTAGCAATCAGCCCCAGCATTTT,CASSTPTGLSNQPQHF,TRBJ1-5,TRBD1,many,TRBV19
TGCAGTGCGGCGGGCACTAGAATCGGGGAGCTGTTTTTT,CSAAGTRIGELFF,TRBJ2-2,-,few,TRBV20-1
TGTGCCAGCAGCCGGACAGGGAGGAACACTGAAGCTTTCTTT,CASSRTGRNTEAFF,TRBJ1-1,TRBD1,many,TRBV3-1
TGCAGTGCCACATCCCTACAGGGGGCAAGAGGCTACACCTTC,CSATSLQGARGYTF,TRBJ1-2,TRBD1,-,TRBV20-1
TGCAGCGTCGCCTCGTCCAGCGCGAACACCGGGGAGCTGTTTTTT,CSVASSSANTGELFF,TRBJ2-2,-,few,TRBV29-1
TGTGCCAGCAGCCGAGCGCTCCGTCAAGAGACCCAGTACTTC,CASSRALRQETQYF,TRBJ2-5,-,-,TRBV5-4
TGTGCCAGCAGGACTAGCGGGGCATTCACAGATACGCAGTATTTT,CASRTSGAFTDTQYF,TRBJ2-3,TRBD2,many,TRBV2
TGCGCCAGCAGCCCCCTCGGTCCGGGGAGCTCCTACAATGAGCAGTTCTTC,CASSPLGPGSSYNEQFF,TRBJ2-1,-,few,TRBV4-3
TGCAGCGTTGAAGGTTGGCGGGGAAGCACAGATACGCAGTATTTT,CSVEGWRGSTDTQYF,TRBJ2-3,-,-,TRBV29-1
TGTGCCAGCAGTTACGGACAGACCAACACTGAAGCTTTCTTT,CASSYGQTNTEAFF,TRBJ1-1,-,many,TRBV6-6
TGTGCCAGCAGCGTAGGTGAAGGAATAGATACGCAGTATTTT,CASSVGEGIDTQYF,TRBJ2-3,-,-,TRBV9
TGTGCCAGCAGCCCTCCCGGGACGCTCATGTACTATGGCTACACCTTC,CASSPPGTLMYYGYTF,TRBJ1-2,-,few,TRBV5-6
TGTGCCAGCAGCCAATCCCAGGGATGGCCCGGTGAGCAGTTCTTC,CASSQSQGWPGEQFF,TRBJ2-1,-,many,TRBV14
TGTGCCAGCAGCTCCGGACAGGTGATGAGAAATACGCAGTATTTT,CASSSGQVMRNTQYF,TRBJ2-3,TRBD1,-,TRBV27
TGCAGTGCTAGAGATAATACAGTAGGCGTGAACACTGAAGCTTTCTTT,CSARDNTVGVNTEAFF,TRBJ1-1,-,-,TRBV20-1
TGTGCCAGCAGCCACAGGGGGCCTTACAATGAGCAGTTCTTC,CASSHRGPYNEQFF,TRBJ2-1,TRBD1,few,TRBV5-4
TGTGCCAGCAGCCCATCAGGGCACTACTACGAGCAGTACTTC,CASSPSGHYYEQYF,TRBJ2-7,-,many,TRBV7-2
TGTGCCAGCATCCTGGACAGAACGAATACGGGGGAGCTGTTTTTT,CASILDRTNTGELFF,TRBJ2-2,-,many,TRBV2
TGTGCCAGCAGCTTTGACGGTATGCTGAACACTGAAGCTTTCTTT,CASSFDGMLNTEAFF,TRBJ1-1,-,many,TRBV11-2
TGCAGTGCTAGCGGTTTAGCGGCAAGCTACAATGAGCAGTTCTTC,CSASGLAASYNEQFF,TRBJ2-1,-,few,TRBV20-1
TGTGCCAGCAGTTTACACCCCCCGGGACAGGGGAACACTGAAGCTTTCTTT,CASSLHPPGQGNTEAFF,TRBJ1-1,TRBD1,many,TRBV27
TGTGCCAGCAGCGTACCGACGTCGATCTATGGCTACACCTTC,CASSVPTSIYGYTF,TRBJ1-2,-,few,TRBV7-2
TGTGCCAGCTCACCACCTACTCCCGGCACCCAGTACTTC,CASSPPTPGTQYF,TRBJ2-5,-,few,TRBV18
TGTGCCAGCAGCCGTAACAGGGGGCAATATCAAGAGACCCAGTACTTC,CASSRNRGQYQETQYF,TRBJ2-5,TRBD1,-,TRBV11-3
TGTGCCAGCAGATGGAATAGCAATCAGCCCCAGCATTTT,CASRWNSNQPQHF,TRBJ1-5,-,-,TRBV28
TGCGCCAGTTCGCTCGGACAGGGCGGGTATTGGGCCAACGTCCTGACTTTC,CASSLGQGGYWANVLTF,TRBJ2-6,TRBD1,-,TRBV4-1
TGCGCCAGCAGCCCTGGACAGGGCCCTTTCTACGAGCAGTACTTC,CASSPGQGPFYEQYF,TRBJ2-7,TRBD1,-,TRBV11-2
TGCGCCAGCAGCCCTCTAGCGGGAGGGAACTACAATGAGCAGTTCTTC,CASSPLAGGNYNEQFF,TRBJ2-1,TRBD2,many,TRBV4-1
TGTGCCAGCAGCTCCCAGCGGGGGTCATACAATGAGCAGTTCTTC,CASSSQRGSYNEQFF,TRBJ2-1,TRBD2,many,TRBV11-1
TGCGCCAGCAGCGTAGGACAGGGTTACGGCTACACCTTC,CASSVGQGYGYTF,TRBJ1-2,TRBD1,few,TRBV5-1
TGTGCCAGCAGCTCGTGGACTAGCGGGAGCTTGGGGTCTGAGCAGTTCTTC,CASSSWTSGSLGSEQFF,TRBJ2-1,TRBD2,few,TRBV7-3
TGTGCCACTAGGGGAGTCCAAAACTATGGCTACACCTTC,CATRGVQNYGYTF,TRBJ1-2,-,many,TRBV11-2
TGTGCCAGCAGTAAACTAACAGCCGACAATGAGCAGTTCTTC,CASSKLTADNEQFF,TRBJ2-1,-,-,TRBV27
TGCGCCAGCAGCTTGGTTGCGGGGCCCTCGAGCACCGGGGAGCTGTTTTTT,CASSLVAGPSSTGELFF,TRBJ2-2,-,-,TRBV5-1
TGCGCCAGCAGCCAGCTTGGGCTAGCGGGAGATACGCAGTATTTT,CASSQLGLAGDTQYF,TRBJ2-3,TRBD2,-,TRBV11-3
TGTGCCAGCAGTTCCCGCCCGGCTAGCGGGAGGGCCAAAGAGACCCAGTACTTC,CASSSRPASGRAKETQYF,TRBJ2-5,TRBD2,many,TRBV28
TGTGCCAGCAGCCCTACCGGGCCGGAGGACACTGAAGCTTTCTTT,CASSPTGPEDTEAFF,TRBJ1-1,-,few,TRBV11-2
TGTGCCAGCAGTACCGACGTTGGTCAGCCCCAGCATTTT,CASSTDVGQPQHF,TRBJ1-5,-,many,TRBV6-2/TRBV6-3
TGTGCCAGCAGTGACCTAGGTAGCTCCTACGAGCAGTACTTC,CASSDLGSSYEQYF,TRBJ2-7,-,-,TRBV25-1
TGTGCCAGCAGCCAAACTAGCGGGAGAAGCGGCGAGCAGTACTTC,CASSQTSGRSGEQYF,TRBJ2-7,TRBD2,many,TRBV3-1
TGTGCCACCAGCGAGGGCAGGATGCCAACTAATGAAAAACTGTTTTTT,CATSEGRMPTNEKLFF,TRBJ1-4,-,many,TRBV24-1
TGTGCCAGCAGTGCGGTAGCGGGACTTCTCACAGATACGCAGTATTTT,CASSAVAGLLTDTQYF,TRBJ2-3,TRBD2,many,TRBV2
TGCAGTGCGAGGGACAGGGTGCGCGGCTACACCTTC,CSARDRVRGYTF,TRBJ1-2,TRBD1,-,TRBV20-1